These 13 T cell receptor beta chains came from one sample sequenced in a study of T cell responses to AZD1222 COVID-19 vaccine listed by TCRdb under 2021. The library came from the immunoSEQ multiplex PCR assay. TCRdb provides this immuneACCESS table in a form limited to in-frame rearrangements. Some clones are lacking; in checked studies, under half of them reflect an unresolved V gene, and why the rest are absent is not known. In this sample the table shows 74,000 or so clones, approximately 81% of which occur a single time. Clones ranked in the top ten supply approximately 13% of the sample. This specimen's time point label, interpreted: baseline before first vaccination. The sample in question was peripheral blood, obtained on day 0 of AZD1222 vaccination. The receptors were sampled from an adult in good health.

The rearrangement uses TRBV5-6 and TRBJ2-1, with D possibly TRBD1 on 5 matching bases. Germline V gives CDR1 SGHDT, CDR2 YYEEEE. CDR3 length: 15 amino acids. V gave up 2 bases and J gave up 10 bases, with 19 bases separating them. The CDR3 bases are TGTGCCAGCAGCTTCGGCGCAGGGAACTCTGGGGAGCAGTTCTTC. Encoded protein: CASSFGAGNSGEQFF.

In its sample, this clone was seen a few times. This sequence joins TRBV21-1 and TRBJ1-5; no DNA check was done on the table's D call, TRBD1. TRBV21-1 is marked as a pseudogene. The CDR3 is made up of 18 amino acids. In DNA, the CDR3 is TGTGCCAGCCTACGAGGGACAGTGCCCAAGTATAGCAATCAGCCCCAGCATTTT. It encodes CASLRGTVPKYSNQPQHF.

The chain combines TRBV7-2 with TRBJ2-3, with D unclear. Germline V lookup: CDR1 SGHTA, CDR2 FQGNSA. The V gene lost 4 bases and the J gene lost 1 base, with 18 bases spanning the gap. This CDR3 has 17 amino acids. In DNA, the CDR3 is TGTGCCAGCAGCTCCCCCACCGCTCTTTGGGGCACAGATACGCAGTATTTT. Amino acids: CASSSPTALWGTDTQYF.

The chain couples TRBV25-1 to TRBJ2-5; TRBD1 aligns across 9 bases. The CDR3 length is 15 residues. The junction had 3 bases not matched to a gene; V was cut back by 3 bases and J by 1 base. Germline V gene data show CDR1 as MGHDK and CDR2 as SYGVNS. CDR3 amino acids: CASSEGTGPQETQYF. DNA for the CDR3: TGTGCCAGCAGTGAGGGGACAGGGCCCCAAGAGACCCAGTACTTC.

This clone was found once. The gene calls are TRBV19 and TRBJ1-3, with D possibly matching TRBD1 (5 bases). The V end lost 5 bases, the J end lost 1 base, and 21 bases lay between the germline ends. The CDR3 consists of 18 residues. From germline, CDR1 is LNHDA and CDR2 SQIVND (reference sequence). CDR3 in DNA: TGTGCCAGTAGTTTGTCTGCCGGGACGGTGGTTTCTGGAAACACCATATATTTT. It translates to CASSLSAGTVVSGNTIYF.

The chain employs TRBV9 and TRBJ1-6; D gene ambiguous. CDR1 is SGDLS, CDR2 YYNGEE, per germline. The CDR3 runs 16 residues. V lost 0 bases to trimming and J lost 10 bases, with 17 bases between them. The CDR3 sequence: CASSVGVGGGQSPLHF. CDR3 nucleotides: TGTGCCAGCAGCGTAGGGGTTGGAGGTGGGCAGTCACCCCTCCACTTT.

The chain couples TRBV5-6 to TRBJ2-7, with D possibly matching TRBD1 (5 bases). CDR3 size: 14 residues. CDR1 SGHDT and CDR2 YYEEEE come from the germline V gene. Trimming removed 0 bases at V and 6 bases at J, with 13 bases between. In nucleotides, the CDR3 is TGTGCCAGCAGCTTGGCCGATACAGGTTTCGAGCAGTACTTC. It is translated as CASSLADTGFEQYF.

There are a few counts of this clone. The gene calls are TRBV27 and TRBJ2-7; perhaps D is TRBD1 or TRBD2 (6 bases each). Germline assignment: CDR1 MNHEY and CDR2 SMNVEV (reference sequence). Trimming took off 1 base at V and 7 bases at J, with 14 bases between the two ends. The CDR3 spans 14 residues. This CDR3 is CASSLWGAPGEQYF. The CDR3 DNA is TGTGCCAGCAGTTTATGGGGGGCCCCGGGGGAGCAGTACTTC.

The V gene is TRBV29-1, the J gene TRBJ2-3, with 8 bases identical to TRBD1. Unmatched junction bases numbered 15, after V lost 1 base and J lost 9 bases. This CDR3 contains 16 residues. Germline CDR1 and CDR2: SQVTM and ANQGSEA. The CDR3 nucleotides are TGCAGCGTTGAAGCCCCTGGACAGGGCAAGGGGGAGACGCAGTATTTT. Protein sequence: CSVEAPGQGKGETQYF.

The genes are TRBV4-2 and TRBJ2-3; tentatively, D is TRBD2 (5 bases). Germline CDR1 and CDR2: LGHNA and YNFKEQ. V was pared by 0 bases and J by 3 bases, with 7 bases between. The CDR3 contains 14 residues. The chain's CDR3 is CASSQEDSTDTQYF. The DNA for the CDR3 is TGTGCCAGCAGCCAAGAGGACTCGACAGATACGCAGTATTTT.

The count of this clone is one. The chain combines TRBV13 with TRBJ2-7; 7 nucleotides line up with TRBD1. The CDR3 spans 15 residues. V shed 1 base and J 2 bases; nucleotides not matched to a gene: 5. Germline V gene data show CDR1 as PRHDT and CDR2 as FYEKMQ (reference sequence). CDR3 in DNA: TGTGCCAGCAGCTTAGTTCTCCAGGGGGCCTACGAGCAGTACTTC. Encoded protein: CASSLVLQGAYEQYF. Based on the CDR3 plus reference TRBV13 and TRBJ2-7, the full variable domain is AAGVIQSPRHLIKEKRETATLKCYPIPRHDTVYWYQQGPGQDPQFLISFYEKMQSDKGSIPDRFSAQQFSDYHSELNMSSLELGDSALYFCASSLVLQGAYEQYFGPGTRLTVT.

This rearrangement joins TRBV4-3 to TRBJ1-1; weak D call: TRBD1 (5 bases). In germline, CDR1 is LGHNA, CDR2 YSLEER. Trimming cost V 0 bases and J 12 bases, with 14 bases left between them. This CDR3 is built from 13 residues. CDR3 sequence: CASSQDLEGITFF. DNA for the CDR3: TGCGCCAGCAGCCAAGATCTTGAGGGGATAACTTTCTTT.

The rearrangement uses TRBV7-2 and TRBJ1-2; TRBD1 agrees at 9 bases. Germline V gene lookup returns CDR1 SGHTA and CDR2 FQGNSA. Trimming took 3 bases from V and 1 from J; bases not matched to a gene: 3. The CDR3 is 15 amino acids. The CDR3 here is CASSLTGGYNYGYTF. DNA of the CDR3: TGTGCCAGCAGCTTGACAGGGGGTTATAACTATGGCTACACCTTC.